This T cell receptor beta chain emerged from a study of synovial regulatory T cells in juvenile arthritis. TCRdb's copy holds only in-frame clones and misses some; the assay was immunoSEQ multiplex PCR. The sample includes approximately 9,500 clones. Germline V gene data show CDR1 as MGHRA and CDR2 as YSYEKL. The length of the CDR3 is 16 residues. No DNA is given. The sequencing input was Treg cells from blood. Specified subset: remaining (HLA-DR-negative) circulating blood Treg cells. The sequence came from a donor aged 2 to 35 with juvenile idiopathic arthritis. This rearrangement joins TRBV4-1 to TRBJ1-2; with no DNA, the TCRdb D assignment of TRBD1 cannot be verified. The CDR3: CASSQGQGVVDYGYTF.